Listed here are 15 T cell receptor beta chains from one sample, sequenced in a study of blood T cells in healthy people across ages. The authors ran a second PCR of about 7 to 12 cycles using a sample-barcoded 5' primer and a J-beta primer mix. MiXCR, applied by TCRdb to the 5' RACE reads, yields one record per CDR3 protein. Of 550,000 to 650,000 distinct CDR3 sequences listed, about 27% were seen once; the top ten hold approximately 3.6%. The same data also contributed to another study, on T cells of mothers and their children.

Material for sequencing was blood. The receptors were sampled from a boy aged 2 to 10 in good health.

This clonotype was seen a few times. The chain uses TRBV4-3 and TRBJ1-5, with D tentatively TRBD1 (5 bases). V was cut by 0 bases and J by 4 bases, with 10 bases left in between. The CDR3 is 15 amino acids. Germline V lookup: CDR1 LGHNA, CDR2 YSLEER. CDR3 protein: CASSQDSRVNQPQHF. The DNA for the CDR3 is TGCGCCAGCAGCCAAGATTCCAGGGTAAATCAGCCCCAGCATTTT.

This clonotype has a handful of counts. The rearrangement uses TRBV20-1 and TRBJ1-4; a weak D match, TRBD1 (5 bases). V dropped 6 bases and J dropped 8 bases, with 19 bases sitting between them. Germline V gene sequence: CDR1 DFQATT, CDR2 SNEGSKA (reference sequence). CDR3 size: 14 residues. CDR3 sequence (DNA): TGCAGTGCGCTGGCAACCAGGGACGGCGAAAAACTGTTTTTT. It encodes CSALATRDGEKLFF.

This clonotype was seen only a few times. J is TRBJ2-5 and V is TRBV11-2; a possible D gene is TRBD2 (7 bases). Trimming stripped 5 bases from V and 5 bases from J, with 18 bases between. The CDR3 consists of 15 residues. The germline V gene encodes CDR1 SGHAT and CDR2 FQNNGV. The CDR3, as DNA: TGTGCCAGCAGCCTCATGGGGGGGGCGGGGGAGACCCAGTACTTC. It yields the protein CASSLMGGAGETQYF.

V is TRBV14 and J is TRBJ2-1; 7 bases line up with TRBD1. This CDR3 is 13 amino acids long. V lost 0 bases, J lost 12 bases, and 5 bases stayed unmatched. CDR1 is SGHDN and CDR2 is FVKESK in the germline V gene. The DNA for the CDR3 is TGTGCCAGCAGCCAAGATCAGGCAGGGGGGCAGTTCTTC. It specifies CASSQDQAGGQFF.

The chain recombines TRBV5-1 with TRBJ2-1, with D perhaps TRBD1 (6 bases). This CDR3 is 13 amino acids long. Germline-derived CDR1 and CDR2 are SGHRS and YFSETQ. V was shortened by 2 bases and J by 10 bases, with 13 bases between the two germline ends. The CDR3 region is CASSLVGAAEQFF. The CDR3 bases are TGCGCCAGCAGCTTAGTGGGGGCGGCCGAGCAGTTCTTC.

This clonotype was counted once. This chain links TRBV6-2 or TRBV6-3 with TRBJ1-2; D may be TRBD1 (6 bases). The CDR3 consists of 14 residues. V was shortened by 2 bases and J by 6 bases, with 13 bases between the two germline ends. In germline, CDR1 is MNHEY, CDR2 SVGEGT. CDR3 loop: CASSYLWGANGYTF. CDR3 DNA sequence: TGTGCCAGCAGTTACCTCTGGGGGGCCAATGGCTACACCTTC.

This sequence joins TRBV10-3 and TRBJ1-5; D uncertain. This CDR3 has 13 residues. The V end was cut by 10 bases, the J end by 7 bases, with 17 bases between. CDR1 is ENHRY, CDR2 SYGVKD, per germline. The CDR3 DNA reads TGTGCCACCGCCACAGAGGGTTGGCAGCCCCAGCATTTT. Its translation: CATATEGWQPQHF.

The genes are TRBV6-5 and TRBJ2-1; D gene unclear. Germline V gene lookup returns CDR1 MNHEY and CDR2 SVGAGI. The CDR3 is made up of 14 amino acids. V was trimmed by 2 bases and J by 0 bases, leaving 5 bases between them. As DNA, the CDR3 is TGTGCCAGCAGTTACGAGTACTCCTACAATGAGCAGTTCTTC. This gives the protein CASSYEYSYNEQFF.

There are a few counts of this clonotype. J is TRBJ2-1 and V is TRBV29-1, with 9 bases lining up with TRBD2. Germline loops: CDR1 SQVTM, CDR2 ANQGSEA. V dropped 4 bases and J dropped 6; count of bases not matched to a gene: 10. This CDR3 is built from 15 residues. The CDR3 coding sequence is TGCAGCGTTGGGGAGCTAGCGGGATCCACCAATGAGCAGTTCTTC. Its translation is CSVGELAGSTNEQFF.

The rearrangement links TRBV16 to TRBJ2-3; the match to TRBD2 covers 11 bases. The germline gives CDR1 KGHSY, CDR2 FQNENV. The V segment lost 4 bases and the J segment 4 bases; nucleotides outside the gene matches: 4. CDR3 length equals 15 residues. CDR3 sequence (DNA): TGTGCCAGCAGCCGTACTAGCGGGGGCTCAGATACGCAGTATTTT. It codes for CASSRTSGGSDTQYF.

This chain connects TRBV10-3 to TRBJ1-6; weak D call: TRBD1 (5 bases). Trimming pared 3 bases from V and 0 bases from J, leaving 6 bases between. The CDR3 is made up of 15 amino acids. Germline V gene sequence: CDR1 ENHRY, CDR2 SYGVKD. This CDR3 reads CAISDTGSYNSPLHF. Written as DNA, the CDR3 is TGTGCCATCAGTGATACAGGCTCCTATAATTCACCCCTCCACTTT.

The chain uses TRBV27 and TRBJ1-2, with unresolved D. The germline CDR1 and CDR2 sequences are MNHEY and SMNVEV (reference sequence). Deletions cut 4 bases from V and 0 bases from J, with 15 bases between. The CDR3 runs to 16 residues. CDR3 DNA: TGTGCCAGCAGTTCCATAGGACTGCGTGCTAACTATGGCTACACCTTC. Its protein product is CASSSIGLRANYGYTF.

This clonotype has a handful of counts. The rearrangement joins TRBV7-2 to TRBJ2-3; D possibly corresponds to TRBD2 (5 bases). The CDR3 loop spans 15 amino acids. CDR1 and CDR2 from the germline V gene are SGHTA and FQGNSA. V dropped 3 bases and J dropped 1 base, with 11 bases sitting between them. CDR3 protein: CASSLESGRTDTQYF. The CDR3 DNA reads as TGTGCCAGCAGCTTGGAGAGCGGACGCACAGATACGCAGTATTTT.

A few counts support this clonotype. At one of its ends the junction is not consistent with the germline gene, which may arise from a read error. This chain uses TRBV20-1 with TRBJ2-5; D is possibly TRBD2 (6 bases). The J call may be wrong; the DNA end is better matched by TRBJ2-1. Germline CDR1 DFQATT, CDR2 SNEGSKA (reference sequence). This CDR3 comprises 13 residues. Written as DNA, the CDR3 is TGCAGTGCTAGAGGGCGGGGCTACGATGAGCAGTTCTTC. As protein: CSARGRGYDEQFF.

The rearrangement uses TRBV27 and TRBJ2-5; no firm D call. The DNA end lines up better with TRBJ2-7; the J call may be wrong. The CDR3 sequence is 14 residues long. In germline, CDR1 is MNHEY, CDR2 SMNVEV (reference sequence). CDR3 sequence: CASSPGSNSYEQYF. For the CDR3, the DNA is TGTGCCAGCAGTCCGGGCTCCAACTCCTACGAGCAGTACTTC.